The 6 T cell receptor beta chains listed next were all sequenced from one sample in a study of T-cell memory formation after mild COVID-19. One entry per CDR3 protein, called by TCRdb with MiXCR from the 5' RACE reads. The repertoire holds 250,000 to 300,000 distinct CDR3 sequences, over 15% seen once, with 20% to 25% in the top ten. Sequenced input: PBMCs or a T cell subset sorted from them (not recorded which). Receptors originate from a man between 18 and 35 years old who had mild COVID-19 (a few samples of this study predate the infection). Cell type and time point are not known.

This clonotype was seen more than once but under ten times. The chain carries TRBV5-1 and TRBJ1-4, with D tentatively TRBD1 (5 bases). Germline assignment: CDR1 SGHRS and CDR2 YFSETQ. The V gene lost 7 bases and the J gene lost 8 bases, with 21 bases spanning the gap. The CDR3 has 15 residues. The CDR3 nucleotides read TGCGCCAGCGGATCTGGGGGACTCTTTGGGGAAAAACTGTTTTTT. Its protein is CASGSGGLFGEKLFF.

This clonotype has a handful of counts. V gene TRBV11-1 combines with J gene TRBJ1-2, with a possible D match to TRBD1 (6 bases). Per the germline V gene, CDR1 is SGHAT and CDR2 is FQDESV (reference sequence). Between the trimmed V and J ends, which lost 6 bases and 4 bases, there was a span of 15 bases. The CDR3 covers 14 residues. CDR3: CASSSQGVGYGYTF. CDR3 nucleotides: TGTGCCAGCAGTTCACAGGGAGTCGGCTATGGCTACACCTTC.

The sample holds a few counts of this clonotype. J is TRBJ2-3 and V is TRBV12-5, with D unresolved. The CDR3 covers 17 residues. Trimming took 5 bases from V and 0 from J, leaving 18 bases between them. Germline V lookup: CDR1 LGHNT, CDR2 FRNRAP. The DNA for the CDR3 is TGTGCTAGTGGTCCATCTGTTAGCTTGGGAAGCACAGATACGCAGTATTTT. This sequence encodes CASGPSVSLGSTDTQYF.

The gene calls are TRBV19 and TRBJ1-5, with 8 bases lining up with TRBD1. The CDR3 is made up of 14 amino acids. CDR1 is LNHDA and CDR2 is SQIVND in the germline V gene (reference sequence). The V gene end was trimmed by 4 bases and the J gene end by 7 bases; junction bases not matched to a gene: 6. CDR3 amino acids: CASSTRGPEQPQHF. CDR3 nucleotide sequence: TGTGCCAGTAGTACCAGGGGGCCGGAGCAGCCCCAGCATTTT.

This clonotype has only a few counts. The rearrangement links TRBV13 to TRBJ2-1, with D tentatively TRBD1 or TRBD2 (7 bases each). The CDR3 runs to 16 residues. Looked up from germline, CDR1 is PRHDT and CDR2 is FYEKMQ (reference sequence). Trimming left V 1 base short and J 7 bases short, with 17 bases between. The CDR3 protein is CASSLEAAGGGNEQFF. The DNA for the CDR3 is TGTGCCAGCAGCTTAGAGGCGGCAGGGGGAGGGAATGAGCAGTTCTTC.

V and J are TRBV5-4 and TRBJ1-4; D perhaps matches TRBD1 (6 bases). The germline V and J ends were trimmed by 8 bases and 4 bases, with 15 bases remaining between them. The CDR3 has 14 amino acids. The germline CDR1 and CDR2 sequences are SGHNT and YYREEE (reference sequence). CDR3 in amino acids: CASHRSGDNEKLFF. CDR3 nucleotides: TGTGCCAGTCACCGATCAGGGGATAATGAAAAACTGTTTTTT.